Listed here are 30 T cell receptor beta chains from one sample, sequenced in a study of T cell responses to AZD1222 COVID-19 vaccine. The protocol was immunoSEQ multiplex PCR, while the TCRdb copy is restricted to in-frame clones and leaves out a portion. The sample carries about 79,000 clones, 80% recorded once. This specimen consisted of peripheral blood, obtained on day 0 of AZD1222 vaccination. Receptor source: an adult in good health.

This clone was seen only a few times. V gene TRBV28 combines with J gene TRBJ1-1; weak D call: TRBD1 (6 bases). V lost 2 bases and J lost 0, with 13 bases in between. CDR3 length equals 16 residues. CDR1 is MDHEN, CDR2 SYDVKM, per germline. The DNA of the CDR3 is TGTGCCAGCAGTTTAGGCCCCTACAGGGTGAACACTGAAGCTTTCTTT. Translated, it gives CASSLGPYRVNTEAFF.

The V gene is TRBV5-6, the J gene TRBJ2-2; TRBD2 aligns across 13 bases. CDR1 is SGHDT, CDR2 YYEEEE, per germline. With 4 bases clipped from V and 5 bases from J, the junction kept 8 bases outside the gene matches. This CDR3 is 17 amino acids long. The chain's CDR3 is CASSLGLAGAGTGELFF. The CDR3 bases are TGTGCCAGCAGCCTCGGACTAGCGGGAGCCGGAACCGGGGAGCTGTTTTTT. Drawing the rest from reference TRBV5-6 and TRBJ2-2, the complete variable domain is DAGVTQSPTHLIKTRGQQVTLRCSPKSGHDTVSWYQQALGQGPQFIFQYYEEEERQRGNFPDRFSGHQFPNYSSELNVNALLLGDSALYLCASSLGLAGAGTGELFFGEGSRLTVL.

V and J are TRBV11-2 and TRBJ1-2; TRBD1 is a possible D gene (5 bases). The CDR3 has 13 amino acids. Trimming left V 1 base short and J 4 bases short, with 7 bases between. From germline, CDR1 is SGHAT and CDR2 FQNNGV. CDR3 residues: CASSLGQFYGYTF. The CDR3 bases are TGTGCCAGCAGCTTAGGACAGTTCTATGGCTACACCTTC. Full variable domain (rest looked up from reference TRBV11-2 and TRBJ1-2): EAGVAQSPRYKIIEKRQSVAFWCNPISGHATLYWYQQILGQGPKLLIQFQNNGVVDDSQLPKDRFSAERLKGVDSTLKIQPAKLEDSAVYLCASSLGQFYGYTFGSGTRLTVV.

The count of this clone is one. Written as DNA, the CDR3 is TGTGCCAGCAGCCAGGCACTAGCGGGGAGGTACGAGCAGTACTTC. It yields the protein CASSQALAGRYEQYF. The chain combines TRBV3-1 (or the pseudogene TRBV3-2) with TRBJ2-7; 10 bases map to TRBD2. The CDR3 is made up of 15 amino acids. Unmatched junction bases numbered 6, after V lost 3 bases and J lost 4 bases. Germline V gene data show CDR1 as LGHDT and CDR2 as YNNKEL (reference sequence).

The rearrangement joins TRBV29-1 to TRBJ2-7; D ambiguous. The germline gives CDR1 SQVTM, CDR2 ANQGSEA. Trimming cost V 1 base and J 0 bases, with 4 bases left between them. This CDR3 is built from 12 residues. The CDR3 nucleotides are TGCAGCGTTGAAGGATACTCCTACGAGCAGTACTTC. The encoded protein is CSVEGYSYEQYF.

This chain connects TRBV5-5 to TRBJ2-1; 12 bases line up with TRBD2. The germline CDR1 and CDR2 sequences are SGHKS and YYEKEE (reference sequence). The CDR3 covers 17 residues. The junction had 8 bases not matched to a gene; V was cut back by 0 bases and J by 7 bases. Here the CDR3 DNA reads TGTGCCAGCAGCTTGGCCGTTAGCCTAGCGGGGGGGAATGAGCAGTTCTTC. Its protein is CASSLAVSLAGGNEQFF.

The chain uses TRBV6-5 and TRBJ1-5; D is ambiguous. This CDR3 contains 14 residues. CDR1 and CDR2 (germline): MNHEY, SVGAGI. Trimming removed 6 bases from V and 4 bases from J, with 13 bases in between. For the CDR3, the DNA is TGTGCCAGCAGCCTTTCCGACGCGAATCAGCCCCAGCATTTT. It encodes CASSLSDANQPQHF.

The genes are TRBV5-4 and TRBJ2-2, with 8 bases aligning to TRBD2. The germline V gene has CDR1 SGHNT and CDR2 YYREEE (reference sequence). This CDR3 contains 16 residues. Trimming cost V 0 bases and J 9 bases; bases outside gene matches: 10. In DNA form, the CDR3 reads TGTGCCAGCAGCTTGGCCGGGGGGGCAGCCAGCCGGGAGCTGTTTTTT. Its protein product is CASSLAGGAASRELFF.

This chain connects TRBV5-8 to TRBJ1-2, with 7 bases fitting TRBD1. J lost 4 bases, V lost 3 bases, and 9 bases had no gene match. Germline loops: CDR1 SGHTS, CDR2 YDEGEE. This CDR3 has 15 amino acids. The CDR3: CASSSPRDSIYGYTF. DNA for the CDR3: TGTGCCAGCAGCTCCCCCCGGGACAGTATCTATGGCTACACCTTC.

The chain uses TRBV15 and TRBJ1-3; D is possibly TRBD1 (5 bases). The CDR3 is made up of 15 amino acids. The germline V and J ends were trimmed by 4 bases and 0 bases, with 10 bases remaining between them. Germline assignment: CDR1 LNHNV and CDR2 YYDKDF (reference sequence). CDR3 protein: CATSTGAVSGNTIYF. The CDR3 DNA sequence: TGTGCCACCAGCACTGGGGCGGTCTCTGGAAACACCATATATTTT.

The V gene is TRBV2, the J gene TRBJ1-6; TRBD1 matches 11 bases. V lost 6 bases to trimming and J lost 8 bases; unmatched junction nucleotides: 3. CDR1 is SNHLY, CDR2 FYNNEI, per germline. The CDR3 is made up of 14 amino acids. CDR3 sequence: CASSRDRGDSPLHF. The CDR3 nucleotides are TGTGCCAGCAGCAGGGACAGGGGGGATTCACCCCTCCACTTT.

The J gene is TRBJ1-4, the V gene TRBV7-9, with 8 bases fitting TRBD1. CDR3 length: 15 residues. The J segment lost 4 bases and the V segment lost 5 bases, leaving 6 bases of the junction unmatched. Germline lookup yields CDR1 SEHNR and CDR2 FQNEAQ (reference sequence). CDR3 DNA: TGTGCCAGCAGCCCCAGACAGGGGTTTAATGAAAAACTGTTTTTT. This sequence encodes CASSPRQGFNEKLFF. Variable domain in full (rest from reference TRBV7-9 and TRBJ1-4): DTGVSQNPRHKITKRGQNVTFRCDPISEHNRLYWYRQTLGQGPEFLTYFQNEAQLEKSRLLSDRFSAERPKGSFSTLEIQRTEQGDSAMYLCASSPRQGFNEKLFFGSGTQLSVL.

This sequence joins TRBV11-3 and TRBJ2-6; D gene ambiguous. The CDR3 consists of 15 residues. Deletions cut 0 bases from V and 0 bases from J, with 3 bases between. Per the germline V gene, CDR1 is SGHNT and CDR2 is YENEEA. CDR3 sequence: CASSLDSSGANVLTF. CDR3 DNA sequence: TGTGCCAGCAGCTTAGACAGCTCTGGGGCCAACGTCCTGACTTTC.

The chain recombines TRBV11-2 with TRBJ2-7, with TRBD1 matching over 10 bases. The ends lost 1 base at V and 4 bases at J; junction bases unmatched: 4. CDR1 is SGHAT and CDR2 is FQNNGV in the germline V gene. This CDR3 has 15 residues. CDR3 amino acids: CASSLVGTGEYEQYF. The CDR3 coding sequence is TGTGCCAGCAGCTTAGTCGGGACAGGGGAGTACGAGCAGTACTTC.

The V gene is TRBV2, the J gene TRBJ1-5; D not resolved. Germline V gives CDR1 SNHLY, CDR2 FYNNEI. The length of the CDR3 is 14 residues. The V gene lost 1 base and the J gene lost 2 bases, with 6 bases spanning the gap. CDR3 DNA sequence: TGTGCCAGCAGTGAAGAAAGGGGCAATCAGCCCCAGCATTTT. It is translated as CASSEERGNQPQHF.

The chain recombines TRBV18 with TRBJ1-4; TRBD1 agrees at 9 bases. Looked up from germline, CDR1 is KGHSH and CDR2 is LQKENI. The V segment lost 3 bases and the J segment 8 bases; nucleotides outside the gene matches: 4. There are 14 residues in the CDR3. For the CDR3, the DNA is TGTGCCAGCTCACCCGGGACAGGGACCGAAAAACTGTTTTTT. Translation: CASSPGTGTEKLFF.

CDR3 coding DNA: TGTGCCAGCAGTAAGGACAATCAGCCCCAGCATTTT. Translating gives CASSKDNQPQHF. V and J are TRBV28 and TRBJ1-5; D gene unclear. V was cut by 5 bases and J by 3 bases, with 5 bases left in between. Germline lookup yields CDR1 MDHEN and CDR2 SYDVKM. This CDR3 is built from 12 residues.

This rearrangement joins TRBV5-1 to TRBJ2-7, with 9 bases lining up with TRBD1. The CDR3 spans 12 residues. The germline gives CDR1 SGHRS, CDR2 YFSETQ. The V and J ends lost 4 bases and 6 bases, in that order; junction bases with no gene match: 2. The CDR3 region has the DNA TGCGCCAGCAGCAGGACAGGGGTCGAGCAGTACTTC. Translated: CASSRTGVEQYF.

The gene calls are TRBV6-6 and TRBJ1-6; 7 bases map to TRBD1. V was clipped by 5 bases and J by 5 bases; unmatched bases: 9. CDR1 and CDR2 (germline): MNHNY, SVGAGI (reference sequence). The CDR3 spans 16 residues. CDR3 in amino acids: CASSPGGGGNNSPLHF. The DNA for the CDR3 is TGTGCCAGCAGTCCAGGGGGAGGGGGGAATAATTCACCCCTCCACTTT.

The V gene is TRBV19, the J gene TRBJ2-1, with 13 bases lining up with TRBD2. Per germline, CDR1 LNHDA and CDR2 SQIVND (reference sequence). The CDR3 sequence is 15 residues long. V was clipped by 7 bases and J by 7 bases; unmatched bases: 7. CDR3 residues: CASTGLAGVSNEQFF. DNA for the CDR3: TGTGCCAGTACCGGACTAGCGGGAGTGTCAAATGAGCAGTTCTTC.

J is TRBJ1-2 and V is TRBV13; D is possibly TRBD1 (6 bases). This CDR3 comprises 13 residues. Trimming took 3 bases from V and 2 from J, leaving 7 bases between them. Germline assignment: CDR1 PRHDT and CDR2 FYEKMQ (reference sequence). The CDR3 sequence is CASSFQGNYGYTF. CDR3 nucleotides: TGTGCCAGCAGCTTCCAGGGGAACTATGGCTACACCTTC. Variable domain in full (rest from reference TRBV13 and TRBJ1-2): AAGVIQSPRHLIKEKRETATLKCYPIPRHDTVYWYQQGPGQDPQFLISFYEKMQSDKGSIPDRFSAQQFSDYHSELNMSSLELGDSALYFCASSFQGNYGYTFGSGTRLTVV.

The chain carries TRBV5-8 and TRBJ2-7, with TRBD2 matching 8 bases. Germline assignment: CDR1 SGHTS and CDR2 YDEGEE. The CDR3 loop spans 13 amino acids. V lost 6 bases, J lost 4 bases, and 6 bases stayed unmatched. The CDR3 region has the DNA TGTGCCAGCAACCGGGGGGGGCCATACGAGCAGTACTTC. This sequence encodes CASNRGGPYEQYF.

The rearrangement links TRBV15 to TRBJ1-1; D is ambiguous. V was trimmed by 0 bases and J by 1 base, leaving 6 bases between them. The length of the CDR3 is 14 residues. CDR1 is LNHNV, CDR2 YYDKDF, per germline (reference sequence). The DNA of the CDR3 is TGTGCCACCAGCAGAGATCGAGGGAACACTGAAGCTTTCTTT. Residues: CATSRDRGNTEAFF.

This rearrangement joins TRBV5-1 to TRBJ2-2; 9 positions agree with TRBD2. CDR3 length: 15 residues. CDR1 is SGHRS, CDR2 YFSETQ, per germline. J was trimmed by 5 bases and V by 3 bases; bases with no gene match: 5. The CDR3 coding sequence is TGCGCCAGCAGCTGGAGCGGGGGGCAGACCGGGGAGCTGTTTTTT. Its protein is CASSWSGGQTGELFF.

The V gene is TRBV11-2, the J gene TRBJ2-4; D is perhaps TRBD2 (7 bases). Germline CDR1 reads SGHAT; CDR2 reads FQNNGV. V lost 4 bases and J lost 6, with 13 bases in between. CDR3 length: 14 residues. CDR3 DNA sequence: TGTGCCAGCAGCTACCTGAGGGGGGGAAACATTCAGTACTTC. It is translated as CASSYLRGGNIQYF.

The V and J genes are TRBV28 and TRBJ2-6; either TRBD1 or TRBD2 may fit D (6 bases each). CDR3 size: 17 residues. V lost 5 bases and J lost 0, with 14 bases in between. CDR1 and CDR2 from the germline V gene are MDHEN and SYDVKM. The CDR3 sequence: CASSESGAVSGANVLTF. CDR3 DNA: TGTGCCAGCAGTGAATCGGGGGCAGTCTCTGGGGCCAACGTCCTGACTTTC.

The chain joins TRBV5-1 to TRBJ2-3; D is unresolved. Germline V gene lookup returns CDR1 SGHRS and CDR2 YFSETQ. This CDR3 is built from 15 residues. Trimming pared 6 bases from V and 1 base from J, leaving 15 bases between. CDR3 loop: CASNIAIGGTDTQYF. The CDR3 DNA sequence: TGCGCCAGCAACATAGCTATTGGGGGCACAGATACGCAGTATTTT.

The V call is TRBV6-5, the J call TRBJ2-1; D is perhaps TRBD1 (6 bases). The CDR3 totals 13 residues. V lost 6 bases and J 5 bases, leaving 11 bases between the germline ends. Germline-derived CDR1 and CDR2 are MNHEY and SVGAGI. The chain's CDR3 is CASRKQGHNEQFF. CDR3 coding DNA: TGTGCCAGCAGGAAACAGGGCCACAATGAGCAGTTCTTC.

V gene TRBV12-5 combines with J gene TRBJ2-7; the D call may be TRBD1 or TRBD2 (5 bases each). The CDR3 loop spans 15 amino acids. V lost 1 base to trimming and J lost 0 bases, with 10 bases between them. CDR1 is LGHNT and CDR2 is FRNRAP in the germline V gene. The CDR3 region has the DNA TGTGCTAGTGGTTTGGCTACCGGGACCTCCTACGAGCAGTACTTC. Its translation is CASGLATGTSYEQYF.

J is TRBJ2-7 and V is TRBV30; 10 bases map to TRBD2. Looked up from germline, CDR1 is GTSNPN and CDR2 is SVGIG (reference sequence). Trimming took 4 bases from V and 3 from J; bases not matched to a gene: 6. The CDR3 covers 14 residues. CDR3 loop: CAWKLAGGFYEQYF. CDR3 bases: TGTGCCTGGAAGTTAGCGGGAGGATTCTACGAGCAGTACTTC.